This is a list of T cell receptor beta chains from one sample in a study of blood T cell repertoires in COVID-19. Libraries were prepared by immunoSEQ multiplex PCR; TCRdb keeps only in-frame clonotypes and omits some of them. The sample includes about 150,000 clones, about four fifths seen only once; the top ten take over 2%. Source material: peripheral blood. Receptors were obtained from a woman of 80 years or more with acute or convalescent COVID-19. Each CDR3 is given with its conserved first and last residue. The D gene is left open where the match is weak. The listing skips clone size in some rows; elsewhere it reads once, few, many or a size class.

TRBJ1-1,TRBV10-2,NA,TRBD1,CASRSDRDGLNTEAFF,TGCGCCAGCCGATCGGACAGGGACGGGCTGAACACTGAAGCTTTCTTT
TRBJ1-2,TRBV9,NA,TRBD1,CASSIGTGNYGYTF,TGTGCCAGCAGCATCGGGACAGGCAACTATGGCTACACCTTC
TRBJ2-5,TRBV28,NA,NA,CASSSPGGHQETQYF,TGTGCCAGCAGCTCACCCGGGGGGCACCAAGAGACCCAGTACTTC
TRBJ1-1,TRBV27,NA,TRBD1,CASRQQGGVTEAFF,TGTGCCAGCAGACAACAGGGGGGAGTCACTGAAGCTTTCTTT
TRBJ2-1,TRBV30,NA,TRBD2,CAWSATSGRAPVQFF,TGTGCCTGGAGCGCCACTAGCGGGAGGGCCCCGGTGCAGTTCTTC
TRBJ2-1,TRBV25-1,NA,NA,CASSETGLAHFSYNEQFF,TGTGCCAGCAGTGAAACCGGACTCGCACACTTCTCCTACAATGAGCAGTTCTTC
TRBJ2-7,TRBV7-2,once,NA,CASSFIAAEQYF,TGTGCCAGCAGCTTTATAGCGGCCGAGCAGTACTTC
TRBJ1-2,TRBV9,once,NA,CASSEGNGGYGYTF,TGTGCCAGCAGCGAAGGGAACGGAGGGTATGGCTACACCTTC
TRBJ2-5,TRBV10-3,NA,TRBD2,CAIGLDPETQYF,TGTGCCATTGGACTAGATCCAGAGACCCAGTACTTC
TRBJ2-1,TRBV6-2/TRBV6-3,NA,TRBD2,CASSYGTSGGATFF,TGTGCCAGCAGTTACGGGACTAGCGGGGGGGCCACGTTCTTC
TRBJ1-1,TRBV20-1,NA,NA,CSVDRLTEAFF,TGCAGTGTCGACAGATTGACTGAAGCTTTCTTT
TRBJ2-1,TRBV9,NA,TRBD2,CASSYLAGGPSSYNEQFF,TGTGCCAGCAGCTACCTAGCGGGGGGGCCGAGCTCCTACAATGAGCAGTTCTTC
TRBJ2-4,TRBV6-2/TRBV6-3,NA,NA,CASSSPTVTGRIQYF,TGTGCCAGCAGTTCCCCTACAGTGACAGGACGAATTCAGTACTTC
TRBJ1-1,TRBV30,NA,NA,CAWSRNTEAFF,TGTGCCTGGAGTCGGAACACTGAAGCTTTCTTT
TRBJ1-1,TRBV5-1,few,NA,CASSLEAALPNTEAFF,TGCGCCAGCAGCTTGGAGGCGGCTCTGCCAAACACTGAAGCTTTCTTT
TRBJ1-1,TRBV18,NA,TRBD1,CASSPRTPGQVNTEAFF,TGTGCCAGCTCACCCAGAACACCGGGACAGGTGAACACTGAAGCTTTCTTT
TRBJ2-3,TRBV6-5,NA,TRBD2,CASSPLAASTDTQYF,TGTGCCAGCAGCCCACTAGCGGCTAGCACAGATACGCAGTATTTT
TRBJ1-1,TRBV12-3/TRBV12-4,NA,TRBD1,CASRTGGRTEAFF,TGTGCCAGCAGGACAGGGGGCCGGACTGAAGCTTTCTTT
TRBJ2-7,TRBV5-1,NA,TRBD1,CASSNGQGSFSEQYF,TGCGCCAGCAGCAACGGACAGGGTTCTTTCAGCGAGCAGTACTTC
TRBJ2-7,TRBV30,once,TRBD1,CAWGTGSSYEQYF,TGTGCCTGGGGGACAGGATCCTCCTACGAGCAGTACTTC
TRBJ2-6,TRBV6-5,NA,TRBD2,CASSRSGAGANVLTF,TGTGCCAGCAGCCGAAGCGGGGCTGGGGCCAACGTCCTGACTTTC
TRBJ2-2,TRBV5-4,many,TRBD2,CASSVVGGRATGELFF,TGTGCCAGCAGCGTGGTAGGCGGGAGGGCCACCGGGGAGCTGTTTTTT
TRBJ2-2,TRBV19,NA,TRBD1,CASSSIPGQGAGELFF,TGTGCCAGTAGTTCAATCCCAGGACAGGGGGCCGGGGAGCTGTTTTTT
TRBJ2-1,TRBV18,NA,TRBD2,CASSPIGTSGYNEQFF,TGTGCCAGCTCACCAATAGGGACTAGCGGCTACAATGAGCAGTTCTTC
TRBJ2-1,TRBV7-2,NA,NA,CASSLHPGVGYEQFF,TGTGCCAGCAGCTTACACCCGGGAGTCGGCTATGAGCAGTTCTTC
TRBJ2-7,TRBV7-9,NA,TRBD2,CASSLPGTSGPEQYF,TGTGCCAGCAGCTTGCCCGGGACTAGCGGGCCCGAGCAGTACTTC
TRBJ1-2,TRBV6-5,NA,TRBD1,CASRTGRDRVYGYTF,TGTGCCAGCAGAACAGGTCGGGACAGGGTTTATGGCTACACCTTC
TRBJ1-5,TRBV2,NA,NA,CASSERQSNQPQHF,TGTGCCAGCAGTGAGAGGCAGAGCAATCAGCCCCAGCATTTT
TRBJ2-1,TRBV2,NA,NA,CASSVVQGLVEQFF,TGTGCCAGCAGTGTCGTCCAGGGGCTTGTTGAGCAGTTCTTC
TRBJ2-7,TRBV5-1,NA,NA,CASSLDVQGYEQYF,TGCGCCAGCAGCTTGGATGTTCAGGGCTACGAGCAGTACTTC
TRBJ1-2,TRBV5-6,NA,NA,CASSLGPQLDGYTF,TGTGCCAGCAGCTTGGGACCCCAACTAGATGGCTACACCTTC
TRBJ1-4,TRBV28,few,NA,CASTNWGGLGAATNEKLFF,TGTGCCAGCACCAATTGGGGGGGATTAGGGGCAGCAACTAATGAAAAACTGTTTTTT
TRBJ2-1,TRBV28,NA,TRBD2,CASSSTPGTSNQYNEQFF,TGTGCCAGCAGTTCTACCCCCGGGACTAGCAACCAATACAATGAGCAGTTCTTC